The 11 T cell receptor beta chains reported below all come from one sample, sequenced in a study of CD8 T cells in Susac syndrome. An amount of RNA that ranged from about 0.45 to 1 ug was reverse transcribed with random hexamers. TCRdb ran MiXCR on the immunoSEQ multiplex PCR reads and lists one entry per CDR3 protein. Of some 99,000 distinct CDR3 sequences in the sample, about 93% are singletons; the top ten hold more than 0.3%. The sample comprised CD4+ T cells from PBMCs. The origin of the receptors is a human donor with Susac syndrome.

V and J are TRBV12-3 or TRBV12-4 and TRBJ2-7; 8 bases fit TRBD1. V shed 3 bases and J 6 bases; nucleotides not matched to a gene: 7. The CDR3 extends over 14 amino acids. The CDR3 nucleotides read TGTGCCAGCAGTTTTGGACAGGGTGAGGGCGAGCAGTACTTC. Translating gives CASSFGQGEGEQYF.

The genes are TRBV6-5 and TRBJ1-2; tentatively, D is TRBD1 (5 bases). The CDR3 length is 13 residues. Trimming cost V 6 bases and J 2 bases, with 10 bases left between them. Germline values: CDR1 MNHEY, CDR2 SVGAGI. Here the CDR3 reads CASRTGPNYGYTF. For the CDR3, the DNA is TGTGCCAGCAGGACGGGACCGAACTATGGCTACACCTTC.

The chain couples TRBV19 to TRBJ2-5; D gene ambiguous. The CDR3 runs 14 residues. The V end lost 3 bases, the J end lost 5 bases, and 13 bases lay between the germline ends. Germline CDR1 is LNHDA and CDR2 is SQIVND (reference sequence). Here the CDR3 DNA reads TGTGCCAGTAGTATTGACTGGTCTGCGGAGACCCAGTACTTC. Translating gives CASSIDWSAETQYF. Filled out from reference TRBV19 and TRBJ2-5, the complete variable domain reads DGGITQSPKYLFRKEGQNVTLSCEQNLNHDAMYWYRQDPGQGLRLIYYSQIVNDFQKGDIAEGYSVSREKKESFPLTVTSAQKNPTAFYLCASSIDWSAETQYFGPGTRLLVL.

With respect to this clonotype: At one end, the junction sequence differs from germline, possibly due to a read error. The rearrangement uses TRBV9 and TRBJ2-2; 9 positions match TRBD2. The germline gives CDR1 SGDLS, CDR2 YYNGEE. This CDR3 comprises 16 residues. CDR3 in DNA: TGTGCCAACAGCGTAGGTGGCGGGGGGGCACCCGGGGAGCTGTTTTTT. Translation gives CANSVGGGGAPGELFF.

The chain combines TRBV12-3 or TRBV12-4 with TRBJ2-7; D remains ambiguous. The CDR3 extends over 11 amino acids. Trimming took off 2 bases at V and 5 bases at J, with 4 bases between the two ends. CDR3 region: CASSLRDEQYF. CDR3 nucleotide sequence: TGTGCCAGCAGTTTAAGGGACGAGCAGTACTTC.

The chain joins TRBV6-5 to TRBJ1-6; tentative D call: TRBD1 (6 bases). V was cut by 2 bases and J by 7 bases, with 9 bases left in between. Germline V CDR1 and CDR2: MNHEY, SVGAGI. The CDR3 spans 14 residues. The CDR3 DNA follows: TGTGCCAGCAGTTACGAGGGGACAAATTCACCCCTCCACTTT. Translating gives CASSYEGTNSPLHF.

This rearrangement joins TRBV28 to TRBJ1-6, with TRBD1 matching 8 bases. Germline CDR1 MDHEN, CDR2 SYDVKM. With V trimmed by 6 bases and J by 10 bases, 11 bases remained unmatched. The CDR3 totals 15 residues. The CDR3 region has the DNA TGTGCCAGCAGGGCGACAAGGACAGGGAACTCACCCCTCCACTTT. This encodes CASRATRTGNSPLHF.

Remarks on this clonotype: Germline and junction disagree at one end, which may indicate a read error. V is TRBV2 and J is TRBJ2-7; perhaps TRBD1 as D (6 bases). CDR1 SNHLY and CDR2 FYNNEI come from the germline V gene. The CDR3 extends over 15 amino acids. The CDR3 DNA sequence: TGCGCTTACTCTGTTGGGACACCTTCTAACAACGAGCAGTACTTC. Translated, it gives CAYSVGTPSNNEQYF.

The chain joins TRBV7-2 to TRBJ1-2; unclear D gene. The CDR3 loop spans 14 amino acids. Trimming took off 1 base at V and 8 bases at J, with 14 bases between the two ends. The V gene's germline CDR1 is SGHTA and CDR2 FQGNSA. The CDR3 DNA follows: TGTGCCAGCAGCTTAGACCGAGGGTCCAAAGGCTACACCTTC. It specifies CASSLDRGSKGYTF.

V and J are TRBV3-1 and TRBJ2-2; D is unresolved. This CDR3 is built from 13 residues. V lost 1 base and J lost 6, with 6 bases in between. From germline, CDR1 is LGHDT and CDR2 YNNKEL (reference sequence). The CDR3 region is CASSQGWAGELFF. In DNA form, the CDR3 reads TGTGCCAGCAGCCAAGGTTGGGCCGGGGAGCTGTTTTTT.

The V gene is TRBV30, the J gene TRBJ1-1; D gene unclear. Germline assignment: CDR1 GTSNPN and CDR2 SVGIG (reference sequence). The CDR3 loop spans 11 amino acids. Trimming removed 3 bases at V and 2 bases at J, with 4 bases between. This CDR3 is CAWRDNTEAFF. CDR3 sequence (DNA): TGTGCCTGGAGGGACAACACTGAAGCTTTCTTT.